This TCR beta chain is drawn from a study of low-dose radiotherapy and immunotherapy resistance in tumors. Whole-study context: The study gave patients oral aspirin 300 mg daily for four cycles from cycle 1 day 1.

Stated time point: before trial treatment. Alpha- and beta-chain coverage of first-strand cDNA came from TRAV- and TRBV-specific primers. The PCR that amplified TCRs ran for approximately 20 cycles, relying on a constant-region primer and a V-primer adapter. TCRdb itself ran the reads through MiXCR, one entry per CDR3 protein. The table records tens of thousands of distinct CDR3 sequences, 9.4% of them present only once. CDR1 is KGHSH, CDR2 LQKENI, per germline. The CDR3 loop spans 13 amino acids. V was trimmed by 2 bases and J by 2 bases, leaving 6 bases between them. The sequencing used PBMCs, collected before treatment. The chain combines TRBV18 with TRBJ1-2, with TRBD1 as a possible D gene (5 bases). The clonotype was recovered from a male donor with prostate cancer. In nucleotides, the CDR3 is TGTGCCAGCTCACCAGGGGGGAACTATGGCTACACCTTC. It yields the protein CASSPGGNYGYTF.